This passage covers 21 T cell receptor beta chains from one sample sequenced in a study of T cells in women clearing cervical HPV infection. Generated by immunoSEQ multiplex PCR, the TCRdb table keeps only in-frame clones and is missing some. The sample totals roughly 30,000 clones. Material for sequencing was blood buffy coat. These receptors originate from a woman aged 18 to 69 with a cervical HPV16 infection that either progressed to CIN3+ or cleared (not recorded which).

A remark on this clone: The read ends 3 residues shy of where the CDR3 ends; the end is completed using the germline J gene. This chain uses TRBV20-1 with TRBJ1-4; D is perhaps TRBD1 (5 bases). Germline lookup yields CDR1 DFQATT and CDR2 SNEGSKA (reference sequence). The ends were cut back, 1 base at V and 4 bases at J, with 13 bases in the middle. This CDR3 region has 15 residues. CDR3 DNA, as far as it was read: TGCAGTGCTAGAGGCACACAGGCGGTTAATGAAAAA. It specifies CSARGTQAVNEK. The whole CDR3 is CSARGTQAVNEKLFF.

A remark on this clone: From the germline J gene comes the end of the CDR3, since the read stops 3 residues before it. The chain is built from TRBV6-1 and TRBJ2-1; either TRBD1 or TRBD2 may supply D (5 bases each). This CDR3 spans 16 amino acids. The germline V gene encodes CDR1 MNHNS and CDR2 SASEGT. Deletions cut 5 bases from V and 7 bases from J, with 21 bases between. CDR3 DNA, as far as it was read: TGTGCCAGCAGTCAAGGGACCCCCGGAGAGGGGAATGAG. Encoded protein: CASSQGTPGEGNE. The full CDR3 reads CASSQGTPGEGNEQFF.

On this clone itself: From the germline J gene comes the end of the CDR3, since the read stops 3 residues before it. The genes are TRBV29-1 and TRBJ1-2; TRBD1 might be the D (5 bases). The CDR3 consists of 14 residues. V lost 0 bases, J lost 5 bases, and 13 bases lay in between. Germline CDR1 reads SQVTM; CDR2 reads ANQGSEA. The CDR3 sequence is CSVEDPREGYGYTF. The part of the CDR3 DNA that was read is TGCAGCGTTGAAGATCCCAGGGAGGGTTATGGC.

Notes on this clone: The read ends 3 residues before the CDR3 terminus; that terminus is restored from the germline J gene. The V and J genes are TRBV5-3 and TRBJ2-1; a possible D gene is TRBD2 (5 bases). TRBV5-3 is marked as an open reading frame, function uncertain. Between the trimmed V and J ends, which lost 5 bases and 5 bases, there was a span of 11 bases. This CDR3 spans 13 amino acids. The CDR3 loop is CARRERRNNEQFF. CDR3 DNA (partial): TGTGCCAGAAGAGAGCGGAGAAACAATGAG.

Concerning this clone: Read sequence stops 3 residues before the CDR3 end, and the germline J gene provides the missing end. The V and J genes are TRBV7-3 and TRBJ1-6; D is uncertain. CDR1 is SGHTA and CDR2 is FQGTGA in the germline V gene. V lost 0 bases and J lost 9, with 6 bases in between. There are 13 residues in the CDR3. CDR3 region: CASSLTGFSPLHF. The covered CDR3 bases are TGTGCCAGCAGCTTAACCGGGTTTTCACCC.

A remark on this clone: The CDR3 goes on 3 residues after the read ends, and that part is filled in from the germline J gene. The chain is built from TRBV20-1 and TRBJ1-3; D is unresolved. The CDR3 spans 15 residues. Germline lookup yields CDR1 DFQATT and CDR2 SNEGSKA (reference sequence). Deletions cut 0 bases from V and 2 bases from J, with 11 bases between. CDR3 DNA, as far as it was read: TGCAGTGCTAGAGATTCCGCGGGAACTGGAAACACC. Translating it yields CSARDSAGTGNT. The full CDR3 protein reads CSARDSAGTGNTIYF.

A remark on this clone: Coverage ceases 3 residues before the CDR3 finishes, and the germline J gene fills in the end. V and J are TRBV7-9 and TRBJ2-1; TRBD2 matches at 9 bases. Per germline, CDR1 SEHNR and CDR2 FQNEAQ (reference sequence). The CDR3 sequence is 15 residues long. Trimming at V came to 5 bases and at J to 9 bases, leaving 11 bases not matched to a gene. CDR3 region: CASSLLGTSSGEQFF. The DNA read from the CDR3 is TGTGCCAGCAGCCTACTTGGGACTAGCTCTGGTGAG.

Remarks on this clone: The read stops 3 residues short of the end of the CDR3; the missing end is completed from the germline J gene. J is TRBJ2-3 and V is TRBV6-4; D possibly corresponds to TRBD2 (5 bases). Deletions cut 2 bases from V and 1 base from J, with 10 bases between. Germline V gene lookup returns CDR1 MRHNA and CDR2 SNTAGT. There are 15 residues in the CDR3. The sequenced part of the CDR3 DNA is TGTGCCAGCAGTGACCTCCCAGCGGGCACAGATACG. Translated: CASSDLPAGTDT. In full, the CDR3 is CASSDLPAGTDTQYF.

Details on this clone: The DNA ends 3 residues before the CDR3 does, and the rest of the CDR3 is filled in from the germline J gene. The genes are TRBV28 and TRBJ2-7, with TRBD1 matching over 10 bases. The CDR3 runs to 16 residues. Trimming removed 6 bases from V and 2 bases from J; junction bases left unmatched: 10. Per germline, CDR1 MDHEN and CDR2 SYDVKM. The CDR3 spells CASRSRGTGATYEQYF. The covered CDR3 bases are TGTGCCAGCAGATCCAGGGGGACAGGGGCAACCTACGAG.

As for this clone: The sequence runs out 3 residues before the end of the CDR3; the remainder is reconstructed from the germline J gene. The V gene is TRBV5-1, the J gene TRBJ2-1; 8 nucleotides line up with TRBD1. Germline V gives CDR1 SGHRS, CDR2 YFSETQ. The CDR3 has 15 residues. J gave up 7 bases and V 0 bases, and 6 bases lay outside the gene matches. The DNA read from the CDR3 is TGCGCCAGCAGCTTGGCTTCGGACAGGGTTAATGAG. This translates into CASSLASDRVNE. The full CDR3 reads CASSLASDRVNEQFF.

A word on this clone: The read ends 3 residues shy of where the CDR3 ends; the end is completed using the germline J gene. The chain carries TRBV7-9 and TRBJ2-7; D unresolved. Trimming stripped 1 base from V and 3 bases from J, with 10 bases between. Germline assignment: CDR1 SEHNR and CDR2 FQNEAQ (reference sequence). The CDR3 covers 14 residues. CDR3 in amino acids: CASSLEASVYEQYF. Incomplete CDR3 DNA: TGTGCCAGCAGCTTAGAAGCCTCCGTCTACGAG.

On this clone: The sequence runs out 3 residues before the end of the CDR3; the remainder is reconstructed from the germline J gene. This chain links TRBV2 with TRBJ2-1; TRBD1 matches 7 bases. This CDR3 region has 19 residues. Trimming took 6 bases from V and 0 from J; bases not matched to a gene: 17. From germline, CDR1 is SNHLY and CDR2 FYNNEI. CDR3 region: CASRIRTGVVGSSYNEQFF. CDR3 bases read: TGTGCCAGCAGAATCAGGACAGGCGTGGTGGGGAGCTCCTACAATGAG.

Details on this clone: The read terminates 3 residues before the CDR3 end, so the remaining end is supplied by the germline J gene. This chain uses TRBV7-9 with TRBJ2-7, with 7 positions matching TRBD1. Trimming removed 2 bases from V and 3 bases from J; junction bases left unmatched: 4. CDR3 length equals 14 residues. Germline loops: CDR1 SEHNR, CDR2 FQNEAQ (reference sequence). The sequenced part of the CDR3 DNA is TGTGCCAGCAGCTTAACAGGGGCTTTCTACGAG. It codes for CASSLTGAFYE. The entire CDR3 reads CASSLTGAFYEQYF. The full variable domain, with the rest looked up from reference TRBV7-9 and TRBJ2-7, is DTGVSQNPRHKITKRGQNVTFRCDPISEHNRLYWYRQTLGQGPEFLTYFQNEAQLEKSRLLSDRFSAERPKGSFSTLEIQRTEQGDSAMYLCASSLTGAFYEQYFGPGTRLTVT.

Turning to this clone: The read ends 3 residues early relative to the CDR3; the germline J gene fills the gap. The V gene is TRBV7-2, the J gene TRBJ1-5; D call uncertain. Trimming took 2 bases from V and 7 from J, leaving 15 bases between them. The length of the CDR3 is 15 residues. In germline, CDR1 is SGHTA, CDR2 FQGNSA. CDR3 in amino acids: CASSLSPGVRQPQHF. The part of the CDR3 DNA that was read is TGTGCCAGCAGCTTATCGCCCGGGGTAAGACAGCCC.

About this clone itself: The observed sequence ends 3 residues before the CDR3 terminus, with the missing tail filled in from the germline J gene. The chain couples TRBV19 to TRBJ2-7; TRBD1 matches at 7 bases. CDR1 and CDR2 (germline): LNHDA, SQIVND (reference sequence). This CDR3 spans 14 amino acids. Trimming removed 6 bases from V and 4 bases from J; junction bases left unmatched: 9. The CDR3 spells CASSAGTGQYEQYF. The sequenced CDR3 bases are TGTGCCAGTAGCGCCGGGACGGGACAGTACGAG.

As for this clone: The read terminates 3 residues ahead of where the CDR3 ends, so the germline J gene completes it. The rearrangement links TRBV18 to TRBJ2-7; TRBD1 aligns across 10 bases. Germline V CDR1 and CDR2: KGHSH, LQKENI. This CDR3 comprises 14 residues. J gave up 4 bases and V 5 bases, and 5 bases lay outside the gene matches. The covered CDR3 bases are TGTGCCAGCTCAGGGACAGGGGTAATTTACGAG. Translation gives CASSGTGVIYE. Given in full, the CDR3 is CASSGTGVIYEQYF.

Points on this clone: The CDR3 end lies 3 residues beyond the end of the read and is filled in from the germline J gene. The rearrangement joins TRBV20-1 to TRBJ1-1; D gene uncertain. V lost 0 bases and J 3 bases, leaving 17 bases between the germline ends. This CDR3 has 16 amino acids. CDR1 DFQATT and CDR2 SNEGSKA come from the germline V gene (reference sequence). This CDR3 is CSARDLRRVVDTEAFF. The covered CDR3 bases are TGCAGTGCTAGAGATCTTAGAAGGGTTGTTGACACTGAA.

As concerns this clone: The CDR3 end lies 3 residues beyond the end of the read and is filled in from the germline J gene. The V and J genes are TRBV7-3 and TRBJ2-1, with 10 positions matching TRBD1. Germline CDR1 reads SGHTA; CDR2 reads FQGTGA. Trimming cost V 1 base and J 5 bases; bases outside gene matches: 8. This CDR3 is 17 amino acids long. This CDR3 is CASSLRIPGQGHNEQFF. The covered CDR3 bases are TGTGCCAGCAGCTTAAGGATACCGGGACAGGGGCACAATGAG.

A word on this clone: The read is 3 residues too short to cover the CDR3 end, so that end is filled in from the germline J gene. The chain couples TRBV6-2 or TRBV6-3 to TRBJ2-7, with TRBD1 matching over 8 bases. V gave up 5 bases and J gave up 6 bases; unmatched junction bases: 9. Germline V gives CDR1 MNHEY, CDR2 SVGEGT. The CDR3 is 14 residues long. This chain's CDR3 is CASSQLTGASEQYF. The sequenced CDR3 bases are TGTGCCAGCAGTCAACTGACAGGGGCAAGCGAG.

As for this clone: Sequencing ends 3 residues short of the CDR3 end; the germline J gene provides the rest. The chain carries TRBV20-1 and TRBJ2-7; D ambiguous. In germline, CDR1 is DFQATT, CDR2 SNEGSKA (reference sequence). The CDR3 is 11 amino acids. Trimming pared 3 bases from V and 5 bases from J, leaving 8 bases between. The sequenced CDR3 bases are TGCAGTGCTAGGTTGGCCCACGAG. As protein: CSARLAHE. In full, the CDR3 is CSARLAHEQYF.

A remark on this clone: The sequenced fragment ends 3 residues before the CDR3 boundary, so the rest is inferred from the germline J gene. The chain is built from TRBV7-9 and TRBJ2-1; D is uncertain. The CDR3 runs 15 residues. CDR1 and CDR2 (germline): SEHNR, FQNEAQ (reference sequence). V dropped 5 bases and J dropped 0 bases, with 11 bases sitting between them. Partial CDR3 DNA: TGTGCCAGCAGCGTACGACTCAGCTCCTACAATGAG. Its protein is CASSVRLSSYNE. Given in full, the CDR3 is CASSVRLSSYNEQFF.